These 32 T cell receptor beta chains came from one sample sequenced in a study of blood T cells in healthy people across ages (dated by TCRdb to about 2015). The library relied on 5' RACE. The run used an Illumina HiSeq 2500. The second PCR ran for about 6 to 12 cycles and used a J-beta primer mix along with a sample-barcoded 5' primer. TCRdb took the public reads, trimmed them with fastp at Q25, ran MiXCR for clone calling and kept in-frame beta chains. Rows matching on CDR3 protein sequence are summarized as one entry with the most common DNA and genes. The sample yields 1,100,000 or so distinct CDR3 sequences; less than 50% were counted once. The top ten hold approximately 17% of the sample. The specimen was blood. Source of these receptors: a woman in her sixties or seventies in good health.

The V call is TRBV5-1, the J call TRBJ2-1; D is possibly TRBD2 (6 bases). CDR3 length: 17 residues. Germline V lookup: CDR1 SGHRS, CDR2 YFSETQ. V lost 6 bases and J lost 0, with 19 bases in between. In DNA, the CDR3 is TGCGCCAGCATCTTATCTGCGGGAACCTTCTCCTACAATGAGCAGTTCTTC. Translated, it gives CASILSAGTFSYNEQFF.

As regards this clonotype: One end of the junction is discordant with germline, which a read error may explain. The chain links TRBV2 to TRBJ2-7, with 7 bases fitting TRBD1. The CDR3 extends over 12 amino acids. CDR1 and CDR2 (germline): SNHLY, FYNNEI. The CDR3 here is CASSGQVDERYF. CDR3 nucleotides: TGTGCCAGCAGCGGACAGGTTGACGAGCGGTACTTC.

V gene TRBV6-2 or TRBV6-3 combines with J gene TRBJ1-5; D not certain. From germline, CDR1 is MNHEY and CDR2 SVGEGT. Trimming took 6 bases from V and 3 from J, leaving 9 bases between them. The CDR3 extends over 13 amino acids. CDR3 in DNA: TGTGCCAGCAGCCCAACTTACAATCAGCCCCAGCATTTT. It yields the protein CASSPTYNQPQHF.

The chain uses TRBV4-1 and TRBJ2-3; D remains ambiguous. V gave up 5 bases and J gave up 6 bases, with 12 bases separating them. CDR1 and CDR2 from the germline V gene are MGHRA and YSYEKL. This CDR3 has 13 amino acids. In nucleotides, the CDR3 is TGCGCCAGCAGCTGGTCAGTGGCGGATACGCAGTATTTT. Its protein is CASSWSVADTQYF.

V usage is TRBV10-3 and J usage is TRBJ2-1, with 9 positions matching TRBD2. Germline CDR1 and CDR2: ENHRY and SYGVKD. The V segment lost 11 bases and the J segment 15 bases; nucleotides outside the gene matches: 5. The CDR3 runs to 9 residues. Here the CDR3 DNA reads TGTGCCGCCGGGACTAGCCTGTTCTTC. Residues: CAAGTSLFF.

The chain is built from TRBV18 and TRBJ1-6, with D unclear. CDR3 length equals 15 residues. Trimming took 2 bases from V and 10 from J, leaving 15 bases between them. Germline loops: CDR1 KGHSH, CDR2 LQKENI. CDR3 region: CASSPDEALGSPLHF. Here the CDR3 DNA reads TGTGCCAGCTCACCAGACGAGGCCTTGGGGTCACCCCTCCACTTT.

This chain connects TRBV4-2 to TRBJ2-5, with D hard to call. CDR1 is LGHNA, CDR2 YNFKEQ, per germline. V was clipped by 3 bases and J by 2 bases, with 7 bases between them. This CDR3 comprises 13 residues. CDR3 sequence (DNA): TGTGCCAGCAGCCAGAATGGGCAAGAGACCCAGTACTTC. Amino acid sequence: CASSQNGQETQYF.

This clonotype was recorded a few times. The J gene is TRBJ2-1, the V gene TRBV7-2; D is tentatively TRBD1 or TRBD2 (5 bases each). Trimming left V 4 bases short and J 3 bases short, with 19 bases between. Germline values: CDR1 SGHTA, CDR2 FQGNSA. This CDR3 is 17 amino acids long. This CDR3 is CASSSLHTGLNYNEQFF. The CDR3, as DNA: TGTGCCAGCAGCTCACTTCATACAGGACTCAACTACAATGAGCAGTTCTTC. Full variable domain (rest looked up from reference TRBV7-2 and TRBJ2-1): GAGVSQSPSNKVTEKGKDVELRCDPISGHTALYWYRQSLGQGLEFLIYFQGNSAPDKSGLPSDRFSAERTGGSVSTLTIQRTQQEDSAVYLCASSSLHTGLNYNEQFFGPGTRLTVL.

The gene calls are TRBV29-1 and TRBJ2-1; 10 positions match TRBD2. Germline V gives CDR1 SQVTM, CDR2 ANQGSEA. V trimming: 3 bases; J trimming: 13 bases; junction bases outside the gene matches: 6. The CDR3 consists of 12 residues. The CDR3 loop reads CSVEDLAGAQFF. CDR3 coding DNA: TGCAGCGTTGAGGATCTAGCGGGAGCTCAGTTCTTC.

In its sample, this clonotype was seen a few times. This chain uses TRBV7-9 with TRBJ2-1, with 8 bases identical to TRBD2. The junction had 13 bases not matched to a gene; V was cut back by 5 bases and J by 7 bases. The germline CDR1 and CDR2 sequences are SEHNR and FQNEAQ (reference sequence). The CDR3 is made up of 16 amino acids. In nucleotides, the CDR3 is TGTGCCAGCAGCCAACTCGGGAGGGCCTTGGGGAATGAGCAGTTCTTC. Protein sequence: CASSQLGRALGNEQFF.

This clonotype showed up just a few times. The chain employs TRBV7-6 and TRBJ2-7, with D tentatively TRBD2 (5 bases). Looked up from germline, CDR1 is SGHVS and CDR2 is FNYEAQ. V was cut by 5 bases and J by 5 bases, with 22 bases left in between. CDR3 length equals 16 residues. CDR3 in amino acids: CASSESGNLDLHEQYF. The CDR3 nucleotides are TGTGCCAGCAGCGAATCGGGGAATTTGGACTTACACGAGCAGTACTTC.

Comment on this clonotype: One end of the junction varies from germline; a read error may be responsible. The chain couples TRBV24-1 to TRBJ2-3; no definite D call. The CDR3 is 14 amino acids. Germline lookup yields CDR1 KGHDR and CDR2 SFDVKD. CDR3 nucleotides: TGTGCCATCAGTGACGAATACTCCGCAGATACGCAGTATTTT. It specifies CAISDEYSADTQYF.

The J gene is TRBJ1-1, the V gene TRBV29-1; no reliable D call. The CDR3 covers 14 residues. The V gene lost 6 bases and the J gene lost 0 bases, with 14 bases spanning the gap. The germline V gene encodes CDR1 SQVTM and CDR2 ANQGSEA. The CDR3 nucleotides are TGCAGCGTGACCTTTGGGGTCATGAACACTGAAGCTTTCTTT. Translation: CSVTFGVMNTEAFF.

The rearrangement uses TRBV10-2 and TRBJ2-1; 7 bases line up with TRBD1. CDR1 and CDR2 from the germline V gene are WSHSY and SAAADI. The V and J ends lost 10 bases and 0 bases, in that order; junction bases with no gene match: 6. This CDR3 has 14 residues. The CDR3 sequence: CATQTGSSYNEQFF. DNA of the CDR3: TGCGCCACCCAGACAGGGTCCTCCTACAATGAGCAGTTCTTC.

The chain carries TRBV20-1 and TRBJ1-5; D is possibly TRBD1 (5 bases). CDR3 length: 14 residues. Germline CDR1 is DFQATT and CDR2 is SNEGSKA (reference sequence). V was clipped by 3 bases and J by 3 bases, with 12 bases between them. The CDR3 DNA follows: TGCAGTGCTAGGAAGGGGCAGTTCAATCAGCCCCAGCATTTT. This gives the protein CSARKGQFNQPQHF.

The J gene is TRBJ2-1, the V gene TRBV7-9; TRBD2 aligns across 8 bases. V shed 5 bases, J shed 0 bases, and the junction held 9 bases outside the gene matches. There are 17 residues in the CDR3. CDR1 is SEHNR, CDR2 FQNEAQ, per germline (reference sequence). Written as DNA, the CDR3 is TGTGCCAGCAGCCCTAGCGGGTACGGGGGCTCCTACAATGAGCAGTTCTTC. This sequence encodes CASSPSGYGGSYNEQFF.

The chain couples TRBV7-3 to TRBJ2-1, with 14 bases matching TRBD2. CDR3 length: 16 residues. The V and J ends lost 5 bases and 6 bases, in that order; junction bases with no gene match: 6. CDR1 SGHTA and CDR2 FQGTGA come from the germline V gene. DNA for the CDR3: TGTGCCAGCAGCCCCCTCGGGACTAGCGGGAGCAATGAGCAGTTCTTC. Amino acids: CASSPLGTSGSNEQFF.

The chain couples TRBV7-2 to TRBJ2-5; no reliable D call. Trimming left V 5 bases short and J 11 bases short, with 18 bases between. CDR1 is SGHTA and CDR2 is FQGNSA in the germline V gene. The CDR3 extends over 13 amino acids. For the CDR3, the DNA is TGTGCCAGCAGCCATATCCAATCCAATGAGCAGTACTTC. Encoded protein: CASSHIQSNEQYF.

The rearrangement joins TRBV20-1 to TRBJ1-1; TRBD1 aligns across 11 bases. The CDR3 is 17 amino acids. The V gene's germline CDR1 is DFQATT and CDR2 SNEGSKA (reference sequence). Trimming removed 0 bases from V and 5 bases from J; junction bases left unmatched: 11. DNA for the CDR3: TGCAGTGCTAGAGATAGGGACAGGGGGTCTCGTTGGACTGAAGCTTTCTTT. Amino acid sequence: CSARDRDRGSRWTEAFF.

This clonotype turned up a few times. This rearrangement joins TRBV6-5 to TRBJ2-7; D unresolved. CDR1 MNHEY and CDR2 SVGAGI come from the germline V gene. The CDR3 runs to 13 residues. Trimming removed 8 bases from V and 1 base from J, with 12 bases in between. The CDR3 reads CASHFVGSYEQYF. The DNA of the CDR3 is TGTGCCAGCCATTTTGTAGGGTCCTACGAGCAGTACTTC.

CDR3 residues: CASSAGDRAYEQYF. The DNA for the CDR3 is TGTGCCAGCAGCGCGGGGGACAGAGCCTACGAGCAGTACTTC. The chain employs TRBV9 and TRBJ2-7; TRBD1 might be the D (7 bases). This CDR3 spans 14 amino acids. The germline V gene encodes CDR1 SGDLS and CDR2 YYNGEE. V dropped 3 bases and J dropped 2 bases, with 12 bases sitting between them.

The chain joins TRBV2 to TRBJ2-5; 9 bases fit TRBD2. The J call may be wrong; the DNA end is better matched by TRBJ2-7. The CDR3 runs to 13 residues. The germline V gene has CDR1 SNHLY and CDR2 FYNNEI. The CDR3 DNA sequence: TGTGCCACAATTAGCGGGGGTAGGTACGAGCAGTACTTC. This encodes CATISGGRYEQYF.

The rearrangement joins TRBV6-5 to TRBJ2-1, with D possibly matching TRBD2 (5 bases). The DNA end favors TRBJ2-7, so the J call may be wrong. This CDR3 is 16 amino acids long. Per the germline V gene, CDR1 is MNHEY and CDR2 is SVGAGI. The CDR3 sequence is CASSYLGPGVYNEQYF. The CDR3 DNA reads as TGTGCCAGCAGTTATTTAGGCCCCGGGGTATACAATGAGCAGTACTTC.

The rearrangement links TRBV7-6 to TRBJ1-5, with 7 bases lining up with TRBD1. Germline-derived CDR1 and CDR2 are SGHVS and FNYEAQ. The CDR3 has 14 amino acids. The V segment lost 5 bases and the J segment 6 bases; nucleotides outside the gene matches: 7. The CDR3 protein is CASSKRQGAQPQHF. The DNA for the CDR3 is TGTGCCAGCAGCAAACGACAGGGAGCTCAGCCCCAGCATTTT. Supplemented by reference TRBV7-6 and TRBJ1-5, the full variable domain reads GAGVSQSPRYKVTKRGQDVALRCDPISGHVSLYWYRQALGQGPEFLTYFNYEAQQDKSGLPNDRFSAERPEGSISTLTIQRTEQRDSAMYRCASSKRQGAQPQHFGDGTRLSIL.

The CDR3: CASTVGGWSKETQYF. The CDR3 DNA sequence: TGTGCCAGCACAGTGGGCGGTTGGTCCAAAGAGACCCAGTACTTC. The V call is TRBV7-2, the J call TRBJ2-5; D is ambiguous. The V end was cut by 7 bases, the J end by 3 bases, with 18 bases between. The CDR3 contains 15 residues. Germline V gene lookup returns CDR1 SGHTA and CDR2 FQGNSA.

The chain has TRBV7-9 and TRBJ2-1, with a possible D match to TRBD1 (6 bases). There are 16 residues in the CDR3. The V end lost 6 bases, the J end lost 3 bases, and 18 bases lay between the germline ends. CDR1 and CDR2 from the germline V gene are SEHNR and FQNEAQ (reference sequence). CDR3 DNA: TGTGCCAGCAGGGGTGCTGAGGGGGAGAACTACAATGAGCAGTTCTTC. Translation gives CASRGAEGENYNEQFF.

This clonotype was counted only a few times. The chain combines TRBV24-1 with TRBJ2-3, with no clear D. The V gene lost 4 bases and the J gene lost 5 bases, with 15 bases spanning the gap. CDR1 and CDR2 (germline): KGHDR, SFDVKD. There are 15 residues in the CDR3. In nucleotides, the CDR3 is TGTGCCACCAGTGAGAGGCGGCGACCGGGAGATACGCAGTATTTT. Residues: CATSERRRPGDTQYF.

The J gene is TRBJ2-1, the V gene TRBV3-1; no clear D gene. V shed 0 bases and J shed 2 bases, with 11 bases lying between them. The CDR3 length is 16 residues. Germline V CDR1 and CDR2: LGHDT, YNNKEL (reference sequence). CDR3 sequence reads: CASSQDLRAPYNEQFF. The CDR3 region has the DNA TGTGCCAGCAGCCAAGATCTTAGGGCACCCTACAATGAGCAGTTCTTC.

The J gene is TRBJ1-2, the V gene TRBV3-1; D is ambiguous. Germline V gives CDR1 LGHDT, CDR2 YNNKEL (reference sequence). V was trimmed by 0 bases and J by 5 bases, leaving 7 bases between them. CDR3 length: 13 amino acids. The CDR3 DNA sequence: TGTGCCAGCAGCCAAGAACAGACATATGGCTACACCTTC. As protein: CASSQEQTYGYTF.

The CDR3 is CSVRTYYPGTSGGETQYF. CDR3 in DNA: TGCAGTGTAAGAACCTACTATCCCGGGACTAGCGGGGGAGAGACCCAGTACTTC. The chain is built from TRBV20-1 and TRBJ2-5, with TRBD2 identical over 14 bases. Germline CDR1 and CDR2: DFQATT and SNEGSKA (reference sequence). The CDR3 is 18 residues long. The J segment lost 4 bases and the V segment lost 7 bases, leaving 17 bases of the junction unmatched.

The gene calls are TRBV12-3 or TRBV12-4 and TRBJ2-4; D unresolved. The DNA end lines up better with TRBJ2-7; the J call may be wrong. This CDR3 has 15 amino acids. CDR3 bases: TGTGCCAGCAGTCAGCGCCCCCCGGGTGCCTACGAGCAGTACTTC. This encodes CASSQRPPGAYEQYF.

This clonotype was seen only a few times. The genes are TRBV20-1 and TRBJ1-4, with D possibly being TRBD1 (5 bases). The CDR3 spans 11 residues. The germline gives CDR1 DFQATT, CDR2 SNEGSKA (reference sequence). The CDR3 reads CSWGTNEKLFF. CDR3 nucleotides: TGCAGCTGGGGCACTAATGAAAAACTGTTTTTT.